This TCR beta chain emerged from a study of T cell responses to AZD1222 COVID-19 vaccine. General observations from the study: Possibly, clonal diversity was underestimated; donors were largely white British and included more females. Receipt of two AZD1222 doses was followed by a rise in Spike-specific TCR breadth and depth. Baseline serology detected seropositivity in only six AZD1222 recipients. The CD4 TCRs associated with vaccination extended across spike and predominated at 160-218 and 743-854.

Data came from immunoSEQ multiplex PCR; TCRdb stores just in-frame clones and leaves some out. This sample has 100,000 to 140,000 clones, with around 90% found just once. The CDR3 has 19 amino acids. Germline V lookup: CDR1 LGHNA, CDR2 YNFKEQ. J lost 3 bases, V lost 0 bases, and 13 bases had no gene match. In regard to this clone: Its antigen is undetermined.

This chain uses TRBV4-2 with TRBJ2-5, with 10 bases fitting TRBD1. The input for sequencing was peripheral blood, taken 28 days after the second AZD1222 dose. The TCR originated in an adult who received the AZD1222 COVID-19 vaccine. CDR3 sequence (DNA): TGTGCCAGCAGCCAAGAAGTAGGTTGGACAGGGGGTCAGGAAGAGACCCAGTACTTC. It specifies CASSQEVGWTGGQEETQYF.